Included here is one T cell receptor (beta chain) sequence, with context. The record originates from a study of blood T cell repertoires in COVID-19. For the study at large: Collection of acute and convalescent COVID-19 samples took place in the United States, Italy and Spain.

Sequencing was performed with immunoSEQ multiplex PCR; in TCRdb, only in-frame clones are kept and a portion is missing. The table has about 290,000 clones, about nine tenths seen once. V shed 6 bases, J shed 0 bases, and the junction held 3 bases outside the gene matches. Looked up from germline, CDR1 is MNHEY and CDR2 is SMNVEV (reference sequence). CDR3 length: 14 residues. Participants' own reports of clinical history determined their cohort assignment. The TCR comes from a woman aged 40 to 50 who had recovered from COVID-19. The chain combines TRBV27 with TRBJ2-5; the match to TRBD1 covers 8 bases. Sequenced material: PBMCs or T cells enriched from blood (not recorded which). Here the CDR3 reads CASRGTGYQETQYF. The CDR3 DNA reads as TGTGCCAGCAGGGGGACAGGATACCAAGAGACCCAGTACTTC.